This T cell receptor beta chain was obtained from a study of blood T cell repertoires in COVID-19. Study summary: The study drew acute and convalescent COVID-19 samples from the United States, Italy and Spain. From T cells, B-cell-depleted T cells, or PBMCs came the material, which was cDNA or gDNA.

The study assigned cohorts using participant-reported clinical history. V lost 1 base and J lost 4; bases outside the gene matches: 7. CDR3 length: 16 amino acids. CDR1 is MNHNS, CDR2 SASEGT, per germline. The authors' processing: Reference gene primer amplification gave estimated nucleated cell counts. Some clones are missing from TCRdb's copy, which holds only in-frame ones; the method was immunoSEQ multiplex PCR. D and trimming come from the DNA, and the V and J calls and clone size come from that table. The sample has just over 250,000 clones, around 84% seen once. The TCR originated in a man aged 25-45 years with acute COVID-19. The gene calls are TRBV6-1 and TRBJ1-1, with 9 nucleotides matching TRBD1. Sequences were obtained from PBMCs or T cells enriched from blood (not recorded which). The DNA for the CDR3 is TGTGCCAGCAGTGAAGTAACCGGGACAGGGTCCACTGAAGCTTTCTTT. Its translation is CASSEVTGTGSTEAFF.